This T cell receptor (beta chain) was obtained from a study of T cell repertoires in cytomegalovirus infection. Study in general: Public TCR beta signatures provided an indication of both CMV infection and a matching HLA type.

A word on this clonotype: The antigen is unknown.

Regarding the study as a whole: Using cumulative public TCR beta family frequency, the authors identified those who carried CMV together with the relevant HLA. HLA-C-restricted CMV clonotypes gave the most frequent clonotype in two of eight donors.

This CDR3 has 16 amino acids. The V and J ends lost 0 bases and 0 bases respectively, with 10 bases between them. Germline CDR1 reads LGHNA; CDR2 reads YSLEER. TCRdb analysed the reads with MiXCR anew, one entry per CDR3 protein. The sample has approximately 270,000 distinct CDR3 sequences, around 20% seen once. The TCR was taken from a human donor in good health (CMV status not recorded). Some clones in this sample may be carry-over from other donors' samples. The V and J genes are TRBV4-3 and TRBJ2-3, with D perhaps matching TRBD2 (6 bases). The sequencing used cultured PBMCs, collected from culture after CMV antigen stimulation. The CDR3 loop is CASSQDSAGSTDTQYF. In DNA form, the CDR3 reads TGCGCCAGCAGCCAAGATTCGGCGGGAAGCACAGATACGCAGTATTTT.